Listed here are 13 T cell receptor beta chains from one sample, sequenced in a study of tumour-infiltrating T cells in Burkitt lymphoma. The repertoire was sequenced with immunoSEQ multiplex PCR; TCRdb's copy has only in-frame clones and lacks some. Of about 280 clones in the sample, less than 25% were seen once. Sequences were obtained from tumor tissue. These receptors came from a human donor with Burkitt lymphoma.

This clone has just a few counts. The chain recombines TRBV4-3 with TRBJ1-3; D gene unclear. The CDR3 is made up of 15 amino acids. Germline CDR1 and CDR2: LGHNA and YSLEER. V was trimmed by 1 base and J by 0 bases, leaving 7 bases between them. The CDR3 loop is CASSQGRHSGNTIYF. The CDR3 nucleotides read TGCGCCAGCAGCCAAGGGAGGCACTCTGGAAACACCATATATTTT.

The chain links TRBV4-1 to TRBJ1-1; no clear D gene. V lost 8 bases to trimming and J lost 1 base, with 11 bases between them. From germline, CDR1 is MGHRA and CDR2 YSYEKL. CDR3 size: 13 residues. The chain's CDR3 is CASGSVGNTEAFF. As DNA, the CDR3 is TGCGCCAGCGGGTCGGTGGGGAACACTGAAGCTTTCTTT.

This rearrangement joins TRBV19 to TRBJ1-4; 10 positions agree with TRBD1. V was clipped by 6 bases and J by 8 bases; unmatched bases: 6. This CDR3 contains 14 residues. The germline V gene has CDR1 LNHDA and CDR2 SQIVND (reference sequence). The CDR3 spells CASSPGTGVEKLFF. CDR3 DNA: TGTGCCAGTAGCCCCGGGACAGGGGTGGAAAAACTGTTTTTT.

The chain uses TRBV6-1 and TRBJ2-7; D possibly corresponds to TRBD1 (6 bases). This CDR3 region has 14 residues. Germline values: CDR1 MNHNS, CDR2 SASEGT. Trimming pared 1 base from V and 4 bases from J, leaving 11 bases between. The CDR3, as DNA: TGTGCCAGCAGTGAAGGATCTCAGGGGTACGAGCAGTACTTC. Its translation is CASSEGSQGYEQYF.

This chain connects TRBV6-6 to TRBJ2-5, with D perhaps matching TRBD1 or TRBD2 (5 bases each). The germline gives CDR1 MNHNY, CDR2 SVGAGI (reference sequence). Trimming took 7 bases from V and 3 from J, leaving 21 bases between them. The CDR3 is 16 amino acids. This CDR3 reads CASTRGKGRVEETQYF. The CDR3 coding sequence is TGTGCCAGCACCAGAGGGAAGGGGAGAGTGGAAGAGACCCAGTACTTC.

The chain uses TRBV5-6 and TRBJ1-5, with a tentative D call TRBD1 (6 bases). V dropped 2 bases and J dropped 7 bases, with 13 bases sitting between them. There are 14 residues in the CDR3. Germline V gene sequence: CDR1 SGHDT, CDR2 YYEEEE. CDR3 in DNA: TGTGCCAGCAGCTTAGGGGGGGGCTCCCAGCCCCAGCATTTT. This gives the protein CASSLGGGSQPQHF.

The chain has TRBV7-8 and TRBJ1-4; 7 bases map to TRBD1. Germline CDR1 is SGHVS and CDR2 is FQNEAQ. After removal of 2 bases from V and 5 bases from J, the junction contained 5 bases not matched to a gene. This CDR3 contains 15 residues. CDR3: CASSLMGQLNEKLFF. The CDR3 bases are TGTGCCAGCAGCTTAATGGGACAGTTAAATGAAAAACTGTTTTTT.

V and J are TRBV5-4 and TRBJ2-7, with unresolved D. The CDR3 spans 15 residues. V was clipped by 4 bases and J by 5 bases, with 19 bases between them. The germline V gene encodes CDR1 SGHNT and CDR2 YYREEE (reference sequence). As DNA, the CDR3 is TGTGCCAGCAGCCCCTGGGCTAGTTCGGGCCACGAGCAGTACTTC. Translation gives CASSPWASSGHEQYF. Full variable domain (remainder filled in from reference TRBV5-4 and TRBJ2-7): ETGVTQSPTHLIKTRGQQVTLRCSSQSGHNTVSWYQQALGQGPQFIFQYYREEENGRGNFPPRFSGLQFPNYSSELNVNALELDDSALYLCASSPWASSGHEQYFGPGTRLTVT.

This rearrangement joins TRBV29-1 to TRBJ2-6; D not resolved. CDR1 SQVTM and CDR2 ANQGSEA come from the germline V gene. Trimming stripped 4 bases from V and 5 bases from J, with 21 bases between. The CDR3 is made up of 17 amino acids. CDR3 bases: TGCAGCGTTGCGTATCTAAGCATACAAAGTCGGGCCAACGTCCTGACTTTC. This sequence encodes CSVAYLSIQSRANVLTF.

The chain joins TRBV5-1 to TRBJ1-4; TRBD1 might be the D (6 bases). Trimming took 4 bases from V and 5 from J, leaving 12 bases between them. Germline CDR1 SGHRS, CDR2 YFSETQ. The CDR3 is made up of 14 amino acids. The chain's CDR3 is CASSTGTKNEKLFF. CDR3 coding DNA: TGCGCCAGCAGCACTGGGACAAAGAATGAAAAACTGTTTTTT.

The chain employs TRBV5-4 and TRBJ1-3, with 7 bases matching TRBD1. This CDR3 has 15 residues. Trimming at V came to 3 bases and at J to 4 bases, leaving 7 bases not matched to a gene. Looked up from germline, CDR1 is SGHNT and CDR2 is YYREEE (reference sequence). The CDR3 DNA reads TGTGCCAGCAGCTACACAGGGGCAGGGGGAAACACCATATATTTT. It yields the protein CASSYTGAGGNTIYF. Combining the CDR3 with reference TRBV5-4 and TRBJ1-3 gives the whole variable domain ETGVTQSPTHLIKTRGQQVTLRCSSQSGHNTVSWYQQALGQGPQFIFQYYREEENGRGNFPPRFSGLQFPNYSSELNVNALELDDSALYLCASSYTGAGGNTIYFGEGSWLTVV.

The rearrangement links TRBV5-6 to TRBJ1-4, with unresolved D. CDR3 length: 15 amino acids. V dropped 2 bases and J dropped 6 bases, with 14 bases sitting between them. Germline CDR1 is SGHDT and CDR2 is YYEEEE. This CDR3 is CASSLFGPAYEKLFF. CDR3 nucleotide sequence: TGTGCCAGCAGCTTATTTGGGCCGGCCTATGAAAAACTGTTTTTT. Using reference TRBV5-6 and TRBJ1-4 for the parts outside the CDR3, the full variable domain is DAGVTQSPTHLIKTRGQQVTLRCSPKSGHDTVSWYQQALGQGPQFIFQYYEEEERQRGNFPDRFSGHQFPNYSSELNVNALLLGDSALYLCASSLFGPAYEKLFFGSGTQLSVL.

Within the sample, this clone is hyperexpanded. The chain couples TRBV18 to TRBJ1-1; D remains ambiguous. Per the germline V gene, CDR1 is KGHSH and CDR2 is LQKENI. V lost 0 bases and J lost 5, with 13 bases in between. This CDR3 spans 15 amino acids. In nucleotides, the CDR3 is TGTGCCAGCTCACCACCTAGGCTGGCGGAGACTGAAGCTTTCTTT. Translating gives CASSPPRLAETEAFF.